This TCR beta chain was observed in a study of healthy donors' naive CD4 and CD8 T cells. For the study at large: For TCR alpha, new primers spanned all functional IMGT alpha genes.

Trimming left V 1 base short and J 12 bases short, with 10 bases between. Germline V gives CDR1 SGHVS, CDR2 FQNEAQ. The length of the CDR3 is 12 residues. Each TCR library used around 500 ng of total RNA and a linear amplification protocol. TCRdb used MiXCR to reprocess the reads, holding one entry per CDR3 protein. Among 200,000 or so distinct CDR3 sequences, 65% to 75% were seen once, and the ten largest hold roughly 2.4%. This sequence joins TRBV7-8 and TRBJ2-1; D unclear. Specimen: naive CD4+ and CD8+ T cells sorted from blood, pooled from several donors. The source is a pool of human donors in good health; the sample pools cells from several healthy donors. The CDR3 nucleotides read TGTGCCAGCAGCTTAGATGTAGTGGGGCAGTTCTTC. Translation gives CASSLDVVGQFF. The variable domain in full, completed from reference TRBV7-8 and TRBJ2-1, reads GAGVSQSPRYKVAKRGQDVALRCDPISGHVSLFWYQQALGQGPEFLTYFQNEAQLDKSGLPSDRFFAERPEGSVSTLKIQRTQQEDSAVYLCASSLDVVGQFFGPGTRLTVL.